The 16 T cell receptor beta chains given below trace back to one sample, sequenced in a study of long-term antiretroviral therapy in people with HIV. They ran version v3.0 of the immunoSEQ assay at survey level. The data were produced by immunoSEQ multiplex PCR, yet TCRdb's version contains in-frame clones alone and is incomplete. The table lists about 24,000 clones, approximately 84% of them singletons. The source material was unsorted PBMCs, sampled 1.8 years before starting antiretroviral therapy. The receptor source for this set is a woman under 40 with HIV.

The genes are TRBV7-4 and TRBJ1-5, with 8 bases fitting TRBD1. The CDR3 contains 19 residues. The V gene's germline CDR1 is SGHVT and CDR2 SQSDAQ. After removal of 1 base from V and 5 bases from J, the junction contained 16 bases not matched to a gene. CDR3 coding DNA: TGTGCCAGCAGCTTAGAGAGGTTGGTACGGCAGGGGGCGCATCAGCCCCAGCATTTT. Protein product: CASSLERLVRQGAHQPQHF.

The rearrangement links TRBV6-4 to TRBJ2-3; tentatively, D is TRBD1 (5 bases). Germline CDR1 is MRHNA and CDR2 is SNTAGT. The CDR3 length is 16 residues. The germline V and J ends were trimmed by 0 bases and 1 base, with 11 bases remaining between them. CDR3 in DNA: TGTGCCAGCAGTGACTCGTACCTAGGGGGCACAGATACGCAGTATTTT. It translates to CASSDSYLGGTDTQYF.

The genes are TRBV12-5 and TRBJ1-1, with 7 nucleotides matching TRBD1. The germline CDR1 and CDR2 sequences are LGHNT and FRNRAP. Trimming cost V 1 base and J 7 bases; bases outside gene matches: 6. The CDR3 contains 14 residues. As DNA, the CDR3 is TGTGCTAGTGGTTTGGACGACAGGGTTAGTGAAGCTTTCTTT. Translating gives CASGLDDRVSEAFF.

This sequence joins TRBV7-8 and TRBJ2-1, with no clear D. Trimming took off 0 bases at V and 3 bases at J, with 3 bases between the two ends. Per the germline V gene, CDR1 is SGHVS and CDR2 is FQNEAQ. The CDR3 length is 13 residues. CDR3 nucleotide sequence: TGTGCCAGCAGCTTAGCAGACTACAATGAGCAGTTCTTC. This encodes CASSLADYNEQFF. Full variable domain (remainder filled in from reference TRBV7-8 and TRBJ2-1): GAGVSQSPRYKVAKRGQDVALRCDPISGHVSLFWYQQALGQGPEFLTYFQNEAQLDKSGLPSDRFFAERPEGSVSTLKIQRTQQEDSAVYLCASSLADYNEQFFGPGTRLTVL.

This chain connects TRBV2 to TRBJ2-5, with 13 bases identical to TRBD2. Losses at the gene ends were 5 bases for V and 5 bases for J; bases not matched to a gene: 2. The germline V gene encodes CDR1 SNHLY and CDR2 FYNNEI. This CDR3 contains 14 residues. The CDR3 reads CASSRTSGGETQYF. Here the CDR3 DNA reads TGTGCCAGCAGTCGGACTAGCGGGGGTGAGACCCAGTACTTC.

V gene TRBV13 combines with J gene TRBJ2-5; 9 nucleotides align to TRBD1. CDR1 is PRHDT, CDR2 FYEKMQ, per germline (reference sequence). The CDR3 is 14 residues long. V was clipped by 4 bases and J by 3 bases; unmatched bases: 3. The CDR3 loop is CASSWDRAEETQYF. The CDR3 DNA follows: TGTGCCAGCAGCTGGGACAGGGCTGAAGAGACCCAGTACTTC. The full variable domain, rest sourced from reference TRBV13 and TRBJ2-5, is AAGVIQSPRHLIKEKRETATLKCYPIPRHDTVYWYQQGPGQDPQFLISFYEKMQSDKGSIPDRFSAQQFSDYHSELNMSSLELGDSALYFCASSWDRAEETQYFGPGTRLLVL.

This chain uses TRBV11-2 with TRBJ1-6, with D possibly being TRBD1 (6 bases). This CDR3 region has 14 residues. Trimming shortened V by 1 base and J by 6 bases, and 7 bases separated the two germline ends. Germline V gene data show CDR1 as SGHAT and CDR2 as FQNNGV. The CDR3 reads CASSLVGANSPLHF. The CDR3 bases are TGTGCCAGCAGCTTAGTGGGGGCTAATTCACCCCTCCACTTT.

V usage is TRBV6-1 and J usage is TRBJ1-4, with a tentative D call TRBD1 (5 bases). The CDR3 extends over 15 amino acids. V dropped 5 bases and J dropped 4 bases, with 14 bases sitting between them. Germline CDR1 MNHNS, CDR2 SASEGT. The CDR3: CASSLWDRYNEKLFF. CDR3 sequence (DNA): TGTGCCAGCAGTTTATGGGACCGTTATAATGAAAAACTGTTTTTT.

This rearrangement joins TRBV7-2 to TRBJ1-4; 9 bases match TRBD1. There are 15 residues in the CDR3. Germline CDR1 and CDR2: SGHTA and FQGNSA. V lost 5 bases to trimming and J lost 8 bases; unmatched junction nucleotides: 9. CDR3 sequence: CASSPGTGFSEKLFF. The CDR3 nucleotides are TGTGCCAGCAGCCCTGGGACAGGGTTTAGCGAAAAACTGTTTTTT. Together with reference TRBV7-2 and TRBJ1-4, the CDR3 gives the full variable domain: GAGVSQSPSNKVTEKGKDVELRCDPISGHTALYWYRQSLGQGLEFLIYFQGNSAPDKSGLPSDRFSAERTGGSVSTLTIQRTQQEDSAVYLCASSPGTGFSEKLFFGSGTQLSVL.

The chain links TRBV5-1 to TRBJ2-5; no reliable D call. The V end lost 2 bases, the J end lost 2 bases, and 7 bases lay between the germline ends. CDR3 length: 13 residues. Per the germline V gene, CDR1 is SGHRS and CDR2 is YFSETQ. CDR3 sequence: CASSLRSQETQYF. The CDR3 DNA reads TGCGCCAGCAGCTTAAGGTCACAAGAGACCCAGTACTTC.

In its sample, this clone was seen once. The chain recombines TRBV29-1 with TRBJ2-7; 11 bases are shared with TRBD2. V dropped 4 bases and J dropped 3; count of bases not matched to a gene: 5. The CDR3 spans 14 residues. Germline V gene sequence: CDR1 SQVTM, CDR2 ANQGSEA. The CDR3 DNA follows: TGCAGCGTTGGACTAGCGGGGCTACACTACGAGCAGTACTTC. This translates into CSVGLAGLHYEQYF.

V usage is TRBV7-9 and J usage is TRBJ2-2; D gene uncertain. Germline assignment: CDR1 SEHNR and CDR2 FQNEAQ (reference sequence). Trimming removed 1 base at V and 4 bases at J, with 7 bases between. The CDR3 spans 14 residues. The chain's CDR3 is CASSLVQTTGELFF. CDR3 in DNA: TGTGCCAGCAGCTTAGTACAGACCACCGGGGAGCTGTTTTTT.

In this sample, this clone turned up a few times. The J gene is TRBJ2-1, the V gene TRBV9; the D is unclear. This CDR3 has 12 amino acids. CDR1 is SGDLS and CDR2 is YYNGEE in the germline V gene. V was pared by 7 bases and J by 7 bases, with 12 bases between. CDR3 nucleotides: TGTGCCAGCGAGACCCTTGGGAATGAGCAGTTCTTC. As protein: CASETLGNEQFF.

This chain connects TRBV5-1 to TRBJ2-1, with 10 bases lining up with TRBD2. CDR1 is SGHRS and CDR2 is YFSETQ in the germline V gene. J lost 2 bases, V lost 1 base, and 0 bases had no gene match. CDR3 size: 15 residues. CDR3: CASSLSGGAYNEQFF. The CDR3 region has the DNA TGCGCCAGCAGCTTGAGCGGGGGGGCCTACAATGAGCAGTTCTTC.

This rearrangement joins TRBV27 to TRBJ2-7; maybe TRBD2 (6 bases). The V and J ends lost 3 bases and 2 bases respectively, with 11 bases between them. Germline CDR1 is MNHEY and CDR2 is SMNVEV (reference sequence). The CDR3 is 14 amino acids. The CDR3, as DNA: TGTGCCAGCAGTTTCGGGTCGGGGGCCTACGAGCAGTACTTC. Translating gives CASSFGSGAYEQYF.

V gene TRBV5-5 combines with J gene TRBJ2-1, with unresolved D. CDR1 SGHKS and CDR2 YYEKEE come from the germline V gene (reference sequence). Trimming stripped 0 bases from V and 4 bases from J, with 5 bases between. The CDR3 has 13 amino acids. The CDR3 region has the DNA TGTGCCAGCAGCTTGGGCGGTTACAATGAGCAGTTCTTC. Translated: CASSLGGYNEQFF.